This TCR beta chain was retrieved from a study of shared clonotypes between healthy human individuals. Study-wide background: The cohort had two women and three men, ages 18 to 49.

Here immunoSEQ multiplex PCR was the method, and the copy in TCRdb shows in-frame clones only, minus some. The sample has 2 million to 2.5 million clones; roughly 95% are singletons. All donors were Caucasian adults living in Nashville, Tennessee. Germline CDR1 and CDR2: SGHTA and FQGNSA. With V trimmed by 4 bases and J by 2 bases, 10 bases remained unmatched. CDR3 length equals 17 residues. The sequence derives from a man between 18 and 35 years old in good health. The rearrangement links TRBV7-2 to TRBJ1-3; 8 bases match TRBD1. Sequencing was carried out using naive CD4+ T cells sorted from blood. Subset meaning: CD45RA+ positively selected. The CDR3 loop reads CASSSFLLDRAGNTIYF. CDR3 nucleotides: TGTGCCAGCAGCTCCTTCCTCCTGGACAGGGCTGGAAACACCATATATTTT.